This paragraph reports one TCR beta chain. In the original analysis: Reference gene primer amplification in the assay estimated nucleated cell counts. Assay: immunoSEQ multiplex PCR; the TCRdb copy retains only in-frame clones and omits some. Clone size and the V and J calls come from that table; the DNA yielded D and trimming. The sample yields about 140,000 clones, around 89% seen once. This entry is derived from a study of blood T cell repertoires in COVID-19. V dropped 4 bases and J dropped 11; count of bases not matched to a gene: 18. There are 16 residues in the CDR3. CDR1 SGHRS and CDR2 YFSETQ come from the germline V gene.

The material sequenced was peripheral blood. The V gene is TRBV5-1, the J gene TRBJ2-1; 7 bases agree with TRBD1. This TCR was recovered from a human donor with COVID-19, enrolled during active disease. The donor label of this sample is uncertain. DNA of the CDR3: TGCGCCAGCAGCCGAGCCGACAGGGTCGGCCAGAATAAGCAGTTCTTC. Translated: CASSRADRVGQNKQFF.